Listed below are T cell receptor beta chains from one sample, sequenced in a study of human T cells and chemical hapten exposure. TCRdb reprocessed the RACE reads with MiXCR, giving one entry per CDR3 protein. The top ten hold roughly 1.2% of the sample, which has a few hundred thousand distinct CDR3 sequences, around 7.3% seen once. The specimen was whole blood, collected in connection with sensitization to the hapten diphenylcyclopropenone (DPC). The receptors originated from a man between 18 and 29 years old with alopecia areata. Some clones in this sample may be carry-over from other donors' samples. Each CDR3 is given with its conserved first and last residue. Fields, in order: J gene, clone size, D gene, V gene, CDR3 DNA, CDR3 protein. D genes are given only for firm matches. Size values are once, few and many counts, or a class for expanded clones, and some rows have none.

J: TRBJ1-5; size: many; D: -; V: TRBV20-1; DNA: TGCAGTGCTAGGGTGAACCTCAATCAGCCCCAGCATTTT; CDR3: CSARVNLNQPQHF
J: TRBJ1-1; size: -; D: TRBD1; V: TRBV18; DNA: TGTGCCAGCTCACCGATTACAGGGGAAGGAGCTTTCTTT; CDR3: CASSPITGEGAFF
J: TRBJ1-6; size: many; D: -; V: TRBV12-3/TRBV12-4; DNA: TGTGCCAGCAGCGCCGATAGGCAGGTCAATAATTCACCCCTCCACTTT; CDR3: CASSADRQVNNSPLHF
J: TRBJ2-1; size: few; D: -; V: TRBV2; DNA: TGTGCCAGCGCCCCAGGGAACAGCCCCTACAATGAGCAGTTCTTC; CDR3: CASAPGNSPYNEQFF
J: TRBJ1-2; size: few; D: -; V: TRBV12-3/TRBV12-4; DNA: TGTGCCAGCAGTTTGAGGCAGATAGTAGATGGCTACACCTTC; CDR3: CASSLRQIVDGYTF
J: TRBJ1-1; size: -; D: -; V: TRBV5-1; DNA: TGCGCCAGCAGCTTGGACTCCAAGGGGACTGAAGCTTTCTTT; CDR3: CASSLDSKGTEAFF
J: TRBJ2-7; size: -; D: TRBD2; V: TRBV11-2; DNA: TGTGCCAGCAGCTCACAGCGGGGCGGCGCCTACGAGCAGTACTTC; CDR3: CASSSQRGGAYEQYF
J: TRBJ2-1; size: many; D: TRBD2; V: TRBV12-3/TRBV12-4; DNA: TGTGCCAGCAGACGCCCGGGGGGGGCCCCTAGTGAGCAGTTCTTC; CDR3: CASRRPGGAPSEQFF
J: TRBJ1-6; size: few; D: -; V: TRBV20-1; DNA: TGCAGTGAAAGATGGGGATTTGAGAATTCACCCCTCCACTTT; CDR3: CSERWGFENSPLHF
J: TRBJ2-1; size: -; D: -; V: TRBV12-3/TRBV12-4; DNA: TGTGCCAGCAGTTTAGCCACTGGTGAGCAGTTCTTC; CDR3: CASSLATGEQFF
J: TRBJ1-1; size: many; D: -; V: TRBV7-2; DNA: TGTGCCAGCAGCCTCGAGGGACCCCTTATCGGGAACACTGAAGCTTTCTTT; CDR3: CASSLEGPLIGNTEAFF
J: TRBJ2-5; size: many; D: -; V: TRBV24-1; DNA: TGTGCCACCAGTGATGCGTCGAAGACCCAGTACTTC; CDR3: CATSDASKTQYF
J: TRBJ2-7; size: -; D: -; V: TRBV6-1; DNA: TGTGCCAGCAGTGCCGGGTCCCCCTACGAGCAGTACTTC; CDR3: CASSAGSPYEQYF
J: TRBJ1-6; size: -; D: -; V: TRBV14; DNA: TGTGCCAGCAGCCAAGATTTGGTTGGCACGGGCAAGCCCCTCCACTTT; CDR3: CASSQDLVGTGKPLHF
J: TRBJ2-5; size: few; D: -; V: TRBV6-5; DNA: TGTGCCAGCAGTTACTCTGGGACCCGACAAGAGACCCAGTACTTC; CDR3: CASSYSGTRQETQYF
J: TRBJ2-1; size: -; D: -; V: TRBV6-1; DNA: TGTGCCAGCCACCAGAACGGGTACAATGAGCAGTTCTTC; CDR3: CASHQNGYNEQFF
J: TRBJ2-3; size: -; D: TRBD2; V: TRBV6-4; DNA: TGTGCCAGCAGTGACTCGTGGGCGGGGGAAGCAGATACGCAGTATTTT; CDR3: CASSDSWAGEADTQYF
J: TRBJ2-1; size: -; D: -; V: TRBV7-2; DNA: TGTGCCAGCAGCTTATGGGGGCGATCCTACAATGAGCAGTTCTTC; CDR3: CASSLWGRSYNEQFF
J: TRBJ2-5; size: -; D: TRBD1; V: TRBV6-2/TRBV6-3; DNA: TGTGCCAGCAGTCGACAGGGATTCAAAGAGACCCAGTACTTC; CDR3: CASSRQGFKETQYF
J: TRBJ1-2; size: many; D: -; V: TRBV29-1; DNA: TGCAGCGTTGAAGGTAGTGCCAATAACTATGGCTACACCTTC; CDR3: CSVEGSANNYGYTF
J: TRBJ1-6; size: -; D: TRBD1; V: TRBV7-9; DNA: TGTGCCAGCAGCTTACTCCGGGACAGGGAAAAGTCACCCCTCCACTTT; CDR3: CASSLLRDREKSPLHF
J: TRBJ1-2; size: -; D: -; V: TRBV7-2; DNA: TGTGCGGTGATCGGGCCGGCTAACTATGGCTACACCTTC; CDR3: CAVIGPANYGYTF
J: TRBJ1-1; size: many; D: TRBD1; V: TRBV4-3; DNA: TGCGCCAGCCGCTTGATCACAGGGGCACTAAACACTGAAGCTTTCTTT; CDR3: CASRLITGALNTEAFF
J: TRBJ1-6; size: many; D: TRBD1; V: TRBV7-2; DNA: TGTGCCAGCAGCTTAGGAGGAGGGGGACAGAAATCACCCCTCCACTTT; CDR3: CASSLGGGGQKSPLHF
J: TRBJ2-1; size: many; D: -; V: TRBV4-3; DNA: TGCGCCAGCAGCCTGGGGAAGAATGAGCAGTTCTTC; CDR3: CASSLGKNEQFF
J: TRBJ1-2; size: few; D: -; V: TRBV7-9; DNA: TGTGCCAGCAGCTTAGAGACAGCCTACTATGGCTACACCTTC; CDR3: CASSLETAYYGYTF
J: TRBJ2-1; size: few; D: -; V: TRBV2; DNA: TGTGCCAGCAGCGGCATGGGCAGCTCCTACAATGAGCAGTTCTTC; CDR3: CASSGMGSSYNEQFF
J: TRBJ2-5; size: -; D: -; V: TRBV12-5; DNA: TGTGCTAGTGGTTTCGTGGAAGGTACCCAAGAGACCCAGTACTTC; CDR3: CASGFVEGTQETQYF
J: TRBJ2-7; size: few; D: TRBD1; V: TRBV25-1; DNA: TGTGCCAGCAGTGATATTCGGACAGGGGTCTACGAGCAGTACTTC; CDR3: CASSDIRTGVYEQYF
J: TRBJ1-5; size: few; D: -; V: TRBV28; DNA: TGTGCCACCACTAGGACAGGCAATCAGCCCCAGCATTTT; CDR3: CATTRTGNQPQHF
J: TRBJ2-5; size: many; D: TRBD2; V: TRBV9; DNA: TGTGCCAGCAGCCGGGGACTAGCTATGGATAGGGAGACCCAGTACTTC; CDR3: CASSRGLAMDRETQYF
J: TRBJ2-1; size: few; D: TRBD2; V: TRBV7-6; DNA: TGTGCCAGCAGCGCCCGCCGCGGGGGGGCCAACAATGAGCAGTTCTTC; CDR3: CASSARRGGANNEQFF
J: TRBJ1-5; size: many; D: -; V: TRBV5-6; DNA: TGTGCCAGCAGCTTAAGGGCTTTGAGCAATCAGCCCCAGCATTTT; CDR3: CASSLRALSNQPQHF
J: TRBJ2-7; size: -; D: -; V: TRBV7-9; DNA: TGTGCCAGGAGCCCCGGGACTCTAGAGCAGTACTTC; CDR3: CARSPGTLEQYF
J: TRBJ2-1; size: -; D: TRBD2; V: TRBV4-3; DNA: TGCGCCAGCAGCCAAGAGACCGCCGGGACTAGCTACAATGAGCAGTTCTTC; CDR3: CASSQETAGTSYNEQFF
J: TRBJ1-4; size: -; D: -; V: TRBV29-1; DNA: TGCAGCGGCTTGTCGGGGGGCAGCGAAAAACTGTTTTTT; CDR3: CSGLSGGSEKLFF
J: TRBJ1-6; size: many; D: -; V: TRBV6-5; DNA: TGTGCCAGCAGCTTCGGACCTTCAAAGGATTCACCCCTCCACTTT; CDR3: CASSFGPSKDSPLHF
J: TRBJ1-3; size: -; D: -; V: TRBV7-2; DNA: TGTGCCAGCAGCTTAGGGACAGTTAGAGCCGGAAACACCATATATTTT; CDR3: CASSLGTVRAGNTIYF
J: TRBJ1-1; size: many; D: -; V: TRBV29-1; DNA: TGCAGCGTTGTATCCGGCTTTGAAGCTTTCTTT; CDR3: CSVVSGFEAFF
J: TRBJ1-6; size: many; D: TRBD1; V: TRBV7-2; DNA: TGTGCCAGCAGCTCGACAGGGCCTTATTCACCCCTCCACTTT; CDR3: CASSSTGPYSPLHF